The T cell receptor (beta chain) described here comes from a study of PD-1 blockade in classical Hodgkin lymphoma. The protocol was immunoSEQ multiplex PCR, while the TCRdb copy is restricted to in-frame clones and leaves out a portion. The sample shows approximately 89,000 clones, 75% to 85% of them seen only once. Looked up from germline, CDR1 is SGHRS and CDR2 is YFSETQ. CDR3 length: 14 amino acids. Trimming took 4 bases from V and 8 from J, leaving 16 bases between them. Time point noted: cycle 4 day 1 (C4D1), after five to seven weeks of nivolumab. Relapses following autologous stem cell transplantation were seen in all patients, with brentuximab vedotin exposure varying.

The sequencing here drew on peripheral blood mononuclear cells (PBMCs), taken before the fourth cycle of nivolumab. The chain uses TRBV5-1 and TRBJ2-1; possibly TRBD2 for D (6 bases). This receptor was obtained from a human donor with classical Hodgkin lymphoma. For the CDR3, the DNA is TGCGCCAGCAGCCTGGCGGCTAGCGCTGATGAGCAGTTCTTC. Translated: CASSLAASADEQFF.